This entry concerns a single T cell receptor beta chain. What it recognizes is unknown. Expressed TCRB transcripts got sequenced, as all isolated RNA was reverse transcribed. Libraries were prepared by immunoSEQ multiplex PCR; TCRdb keeps only in-frame clonotypes and omits some of them. The table has tens of thousands of clones, about 58% seen once. This specimen belongs to a study of beta chain features in type 1 diabetes. The CDR3 contains 14 residues. V shed 11 bases and J 5 bases; nucleotides not matched to a gene: 8. Germline lookup yields CDR1 MGHDK and CDR2 SYGVNS. Stem cell-like memory, regulatory, central memory and naive CD4+ cells were sorted via CD45RO/CCR7/CD25/CD127/CD95/CD27. Overall study findings and caveats: Possible PCR preference for shorter templates applied equally to patients and controls. For type 1 diabetes patients, VDJ junctions showed fewer insertions and more deletions. In the patient group, naive, central memory and Treg TCRB repertoires seemed more alike than in the healthy donor group. Shortening of TCRB CDR3s, moderate but significant, appeared in all four CD4+ subsets of Type 1 diabetes patients.

This TCR was sampled from a man aged 18 to 35 with type 1 diabetes. The rearrangement uses TRBV25-1 and TRBJ2-2; 10 bases are shared with TRBD1. The material sequenced was stem cell memory CD4+ T cells from blood. CDR3 nucleotide sequence: TGTGCCGTTCGAGGGACAGGGGCTACCGGGGAGCTGTTTTTT. Its translation is CAVRGTGATGELFF.